These T cell receptor beta chains were read from a single sample in a study of T cell repertoires in cytomegalovirus infection. Their antigen targets remain unknown. MiXCR was run by TCRdb on the reads, yielding one entry per CDR3 protein. Of about 570,000 distinct CDR3 sequences listed, around 40% were seen once; the top ten hold about 48%. The starting material was cultured PBMCs, obtained from culture after CMV antigen stimulation. The receptor set was obtained from a human donor in good health (CMV status not recorded). Some clones in this sample may be carry-over from other donors' samples. The CDR3 runs from the conserved cysteine through the conserved F or W. A D gene is named only where the DNA matches it firmly. Part of the rows lack a size; the others show once, few, many or a class for expanded clones.

.	16	TRBV5-6	TRBJ2-3	.	TGTGCCAGCTTAAGCAGACTCCCAGGTGGCACAGATACGCAGTATTTT	CASLSRLPGGTDTQYF
few	15	TRBV7-6	TRBJ2-3	.	TGTGCCAGCAGCTTAGCGGGGGGGCTCGCAGATACGCAGTATTTT	CASSLAGGLADTQYF
.	16	TRBV20-1	TRBJ2-1	.	TGCAGTGCTAGATTGGGAACACTAATCGACTTCAATGAGCAGTTCTTC	CSARLGTLIDFNEQFF
many	16	TRBV7-9	TRBJ2-7	TRBD1	TGTGCCAGCAGCGTCGGGACAGGGGGTTTCTCCTACGAGCAGTACTTC	CASSVGTGGFSYEQYF
few	12	TRBV7-2	TRBJ2-3	.	TGTGCCAGCGGGGGGGCCGGAGATACGCAGTATTTT	CASGGAGDTQYF
.	14	TRBV2	TRBJ2-3	.	TGTGCCAGCAGTGGAGCGCCGCCTCTGGATACGCAGTATTTT	CASSGAPPLDTQYF
.	14	TRBV12-3/TRBV12-4	TRBJ1-5	.	TGTGCCAGCAGTTTTGTTTCAGGGAATCAGCCCCAGCATTTT	CASSFVSGNQPQHF
few	15	TRBV27	TRBJ2-3	.	TGTGCCAGCAGTTTAAGGGGGAGGGGCACAGATACGCAGTATTTT	CASSLRGRGTDTQYF
.	16	TRBV7-8	TRBJ2-7	TRBD2	TGTGCCAGCAGCTGGAACTCCGGGACTAGCGCCTACGAGCAGTACTTC	CASSWNSGTSAYEQYF
.	15	TRBV12-3/TRBV12-4	TRBJ2-5	.	TGTGCCAGCAGTTTTAATCCGGATACACAAGAGACCCAGTACTTC	CASSFNPDTQETQYF
.	15	TRBV7-9	TRBJ2-4	TRBD1	TGTGCCAGCAGCTTAGGACAGGGGGCAGGGAACATTCAGTACTTC	CASSLGQGAGNIQYF
.	11	TRBV11-2	TRBJ2-7	.	TGTGCCAGCAGCTACCTCCACGAGCAGTACTTC	CASSYLHEQYF
once	16	TRBV5-6	TRBJ2-5	TRBD2	TGTGCCAGCACCATCGACCGGGGGGGCCTCGGGGAGACCCAGTACTTC	CASTIDRGGLGETQYF
.	14	TRBV10-3	TRBJ2-1	TRBD2	TGTGCCATCAGCCCGACTAGCACCTACAATGAGCAGTTCTTC	CAISPTSTYNEQFF
.	13	TRBV5-4	TRBJ2-7	.	TGTGCCAGCAAAAGCGGGCACTCCTACGAGCAGTACTTC	CASKSGHSYEQYF
few	16	TRBV6-2/TRBV6-3	TRBJ1-5	.	TGTGCCAGCAGCATTATTTACGGCACTAACAATCAGCCCCAGCATTTT	CASSIIYGTNNQPQHF
few	14	TRBV7-9	TRBJ1-1	.	TGTGCCAGCAGCGAGACCACGGACGGTACTGAAGCTTTCTTT	CASSETTDGTEAFF
few	19	TRBV7-6	TRBJ2-3	TRBD1	TGTGCCAGCAGCTCGTCCCGGGACAGGGTCGGGAAATCGGGAGATACGCAGTATTTT	CASSSSRDRVGKSGDTQYF
.	15	TRBV15	TRBJ2-7	.	TGTGCCACCAGCAGAGATCTCGAGGTTAGCTACGAGCAGTACTTC	CATSRDLEVSYEQYF
many	16	TRBV7-2	TRBJ2-5	TRBD2	TGTGCCAGCAGCCAGGGACTAGCGGGAGGGTCAGAGACCCAGTACTTC	CASSQGLAGGSETQYF
once	12	TRBV2	TRBJ1-2	.	TGTGCCAGCAGTGGAACGAGGAATGGCTACACCTTC	CASSGTRNGYTF
.	16	TRBV7-8	TRBJ2-3	.	TGTGCCAGCAGCACTAGATGGGCTACTAGCACAGATACGCAGTATTTT	CASSTRWATSTDTQYF
.	13	TRBV12-3/TRBV12-4	TRBJ2-5	.	TGTGCCAGCAGCCGGCGGTACCAAGAGACCCAGTACTTC	CASSRRYQETQYF
.	13	TRBV29-1	TRBJ1-1	TRBD1	TGCAGCGTCCACAGGGGGCTGGGGCCTGAAGCTTTCTTT	CSVHRGLGPEAFF
.	10	TRBV2	TRBJ1-4	.	TGTGCCAGCAGTGTTGAAAAACTGTTTTTT	CASSVEKLFF
once	12	TRBV20-1	TRBJ2-7	.	TGCAGTGCTAGCCCTGAAGCCTACGAGCAGTACTTC	CSASPEAYEQYF
.	13	TRBV7-4	TRBJ1-2	.	TGTGCCAGCAGCCCCAAGGGGTTCTATGGCTACACCTTC	CASSPKGFYGYTF
many	14	TRBV7-2	TRBJ2-5	.	TGTGCCAGCAGCTTAGGCGGACAGAAAGAGACCCAGTACTTC	CASSLGGQKETQYF
.	14	TRBV5-6	TRBJ2-7	.	TGTGCCAGCAGCCCCCGAAACTCCCCTTACGAGCAGTACTTC	CASSPRNSPYEQYF
.	15	TRBV12-3/TRBV12-4	TRBJ2-5	TRBD1	TGTGCCAGCAGCCCCGACAGGGGGGCACAAGAGACCCAGTACTTC	CASSPDRGAQETQYF
.	15	TRBV10-3	TRBJ1-3	.	TGTGCCATTCGTTTGGTGGGGGGATCTGGAAACACCATATATTTT	CAIRLVGGSGNTIYF
.	14	TRBV2	TRBJ1-5	.	TGTGCCAGCAGTGACAGGGCTGGCAATCAGCCCCAGCATTTT	CASSDRAGNQPQHF
.	19	TRBV6-6	TRBJ2-6	.	TGTGCCAGCAGTTACGGGTGCGCCGTTCCTCTCTCTGGGGCCAACGTCCTGACTTTC	CASSYGCAVPLSGANVLTF
.	11	TRBV2	TRBJ1-2	.	TGTGCCAGCAGCGCTACTTATGGCTACACCTTC	CASSATYGYTF
.	13	TRBV29-1	TRBJ2-1	TRBD1	TGCAGCGCTTCGGGACAGAGCGACAATGAGCAGTTCTTC	CSASGQSDNEQFF
.	15	TRBV4-1	TRBJ2-7	.	TGCGCCAGCAGCCAAGCCCTAACAGGCTCCTACGAGCAGTACTTC	CASSQALTGSYEQYF
once	14	TRBV28	TRBJ2-1	.	TGTGCCAGCAGTTCCTTAAAGACTCGCAATGAGCAGTTCTTC	CASSSLKTRNEQFF
.	11	TRBV7-9	TRBJ2-3	TRBD1	TGTGCCAGCAGCTCGGGACAGGGGGAGTATTTT	CASSSGQGEYF
few	15	TRBV7-2	TRBJ2-7	TRBD1	TGTGCCAGCAGCCCCCACCGGGACAGAACCTACGAGCAGTACTTC	CASSPHRDRTYEQYF
.	12	TRBV20-1	TRBJ2-1	.	TGCAGTGCTGAACAAGGGACAACTGAGCAGTTCTTC	CSAEQGTTEQFF
.	13	TRBV20-1	TRBJ2-5	.	TGCAGCGGGCCAGGGGCTAACCAAGAGACCCAGTACTTC	CSGPGANQETQYF
few	13	TRBV19	TRBJ2-2	TRBD2	TGTGCCAGTATTGGGACTAGCGCCGGGGAGCTGTTTTTT	CASIGTSAGELFF
.	16	TRBV7-2	TRBJ2-4	TRBD2	TGTGCCAGCAGCCCCCCCGGGCGGGGCGCGGGGGGCATTCAGTACTTC	CASSPPGRGAGGIQYF
.	13	TRBV4-1	TRBJ1-5	.	TGCGCCAGCAGCCAGGGGGTTCAACAGCCCCAGCATTTT	CASSQGVQQPQHF
many	15	TRBV7-8	TRBJ1-4	.	TGTGCCAGCAGCTTCCGGGGGGCCGCTAATGAAAAACTGTTTTTT	CASSFRGAANEKLFF